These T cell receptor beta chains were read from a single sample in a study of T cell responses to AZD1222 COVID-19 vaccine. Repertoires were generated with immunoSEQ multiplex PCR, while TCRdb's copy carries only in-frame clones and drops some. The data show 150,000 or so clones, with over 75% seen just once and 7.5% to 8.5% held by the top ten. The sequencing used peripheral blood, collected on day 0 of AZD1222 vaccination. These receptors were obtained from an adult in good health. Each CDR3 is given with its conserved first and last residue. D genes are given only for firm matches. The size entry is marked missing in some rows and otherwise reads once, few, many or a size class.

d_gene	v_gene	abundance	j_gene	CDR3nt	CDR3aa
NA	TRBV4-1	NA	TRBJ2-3	TGCGCCAGCAGCCAAGATGACACCACAGATACGCAGTATTTT	CASSQDDTTDTQYF
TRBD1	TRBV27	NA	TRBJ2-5	TGTGCCAGCAGCCCAACTCCGGGACAGGGGGGAGAGACCCAGTACTTC	CASSPTPGQGGETQYF
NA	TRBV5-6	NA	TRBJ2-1	TGTGCCAGCAGCCGAGGGATCAATGAGCAGTTCTTC	CASSRGINEQFF
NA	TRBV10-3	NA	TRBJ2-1	TGTGCCATCAGTGAGCCAGGCAAGTACAATGAGCAGTTCTTC	CAISEPGKYNEQFF
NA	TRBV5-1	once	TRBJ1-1	TGCGCCAGCAGCTTGTTGGGGGACACTGAAGCTTTCTTT	CASSLLGDTEAFF
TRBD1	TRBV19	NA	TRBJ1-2	TGTGCCAGTAGTAACCCCTCGACAGGGGTATGGTATGGCTACACCTTC	CASSNPSTGVWYGYTF
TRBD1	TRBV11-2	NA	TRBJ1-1	TGTGCCAGCAGTTTCCCAGGGGGGAACACTGAAGCTTTCTTT	CASSFPGGNTEAFF
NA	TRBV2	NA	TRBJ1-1	TGTGCCAGCAGTGCGGGGGGAAATTGGGGCACTGAAGCTTTCTTT	CASSAGGNWGTEAFF
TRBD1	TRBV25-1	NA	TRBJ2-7	TGTGCCAGCAGTAAAGGACAGGGTGGCTACGAGCAGTACTTC	CASSKGQGGYEQYF
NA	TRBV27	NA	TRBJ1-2	TGTGCCAGCAGTTTTTCGCGCGGCGGGACCTATGGCTACACCTTC	CASSFSRGGTYGYTF
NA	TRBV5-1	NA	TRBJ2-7	TGCGCCAGCTCCTGGACAGACGACTACGAGCAGTACTTC	CASSWTDDYEQYF
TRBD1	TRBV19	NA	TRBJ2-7	TGTGCCAGCCGGGACAGGAACTACGAGCAGTACTTC	CASRDRNYEQYF
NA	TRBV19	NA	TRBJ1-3	TGTGCCAGTTCTTACACCTATGGGACTGGAAACACCATATATTTT	CASSYTYGTGNTIYF
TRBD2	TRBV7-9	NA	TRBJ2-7	TGTGCCAGCAGCATAGCGGGAGGCGCCTACGAGCAGTACTTC	CASSIAGGAYEQYF
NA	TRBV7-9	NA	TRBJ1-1	TGTGCCAGCAGCTACTCCCTGAACACTGAAGCTTTCTTT	CASSYSLNTEAFF
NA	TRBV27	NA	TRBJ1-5	TGTGCCAGCAGTTTGGGACTCGGAAATCGGCCCCAGCATTTT	CASSLGLGNRPQHF